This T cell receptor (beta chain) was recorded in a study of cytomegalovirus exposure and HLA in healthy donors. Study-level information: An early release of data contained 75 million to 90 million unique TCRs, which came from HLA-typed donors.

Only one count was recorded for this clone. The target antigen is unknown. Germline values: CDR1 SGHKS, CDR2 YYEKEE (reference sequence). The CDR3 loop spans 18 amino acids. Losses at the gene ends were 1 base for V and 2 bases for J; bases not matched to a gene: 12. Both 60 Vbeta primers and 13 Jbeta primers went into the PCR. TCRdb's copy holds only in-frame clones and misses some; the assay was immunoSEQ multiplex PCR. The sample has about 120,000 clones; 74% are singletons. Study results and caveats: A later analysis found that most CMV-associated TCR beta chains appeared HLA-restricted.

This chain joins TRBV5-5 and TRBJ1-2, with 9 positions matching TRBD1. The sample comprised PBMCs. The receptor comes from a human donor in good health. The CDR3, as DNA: TGTGCCAGCAGCTTGTTGCTCCGGGACAGGGTCCTCAACTATGGCTACACCTTC. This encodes CASSLLLRDRVLNYGYTF.